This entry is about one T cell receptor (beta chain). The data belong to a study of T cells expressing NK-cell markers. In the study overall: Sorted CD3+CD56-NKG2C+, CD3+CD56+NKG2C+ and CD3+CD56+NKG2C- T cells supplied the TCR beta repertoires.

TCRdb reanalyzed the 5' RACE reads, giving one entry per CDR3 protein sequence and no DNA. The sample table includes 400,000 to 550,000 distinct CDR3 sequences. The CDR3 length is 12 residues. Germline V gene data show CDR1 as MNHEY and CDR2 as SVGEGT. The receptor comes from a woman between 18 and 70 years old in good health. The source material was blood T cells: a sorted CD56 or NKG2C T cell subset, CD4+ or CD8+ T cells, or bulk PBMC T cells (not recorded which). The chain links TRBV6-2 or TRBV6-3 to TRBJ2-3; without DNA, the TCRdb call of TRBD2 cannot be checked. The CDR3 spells CASALRGNTQYF.